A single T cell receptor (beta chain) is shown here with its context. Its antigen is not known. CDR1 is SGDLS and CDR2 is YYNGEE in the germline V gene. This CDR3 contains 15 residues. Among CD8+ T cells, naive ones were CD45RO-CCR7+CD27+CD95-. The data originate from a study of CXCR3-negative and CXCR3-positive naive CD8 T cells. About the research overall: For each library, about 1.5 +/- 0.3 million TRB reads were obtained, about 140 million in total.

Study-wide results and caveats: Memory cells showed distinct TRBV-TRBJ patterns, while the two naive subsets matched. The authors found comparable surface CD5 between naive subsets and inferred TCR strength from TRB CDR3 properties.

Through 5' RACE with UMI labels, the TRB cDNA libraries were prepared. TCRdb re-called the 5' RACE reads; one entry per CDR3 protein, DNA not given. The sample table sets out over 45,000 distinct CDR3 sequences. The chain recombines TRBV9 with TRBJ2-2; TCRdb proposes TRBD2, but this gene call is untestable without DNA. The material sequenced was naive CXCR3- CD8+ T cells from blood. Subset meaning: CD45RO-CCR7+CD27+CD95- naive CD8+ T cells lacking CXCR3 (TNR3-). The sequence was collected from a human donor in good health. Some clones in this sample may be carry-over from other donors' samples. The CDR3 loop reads CASSVGGGKGGELFF.